The present entry profiles one TCR beta chain with its context. These data are taken from a study of blood T cell repertoires in COVID-19. The overall study: Nucleic acid was either cDNA or gDNA, and it came from T cells, B-cell-depleted T cells, or PBMCs.

In the source study's methods: Amplified reference gene primers provided the basis for estimating nucleated cell counts. TCRdb's table, derived via immunoSEQ multiplex PCR, lists solely in-frame clones and lacks some. That table gives V, J and clone size, and the DNA gave D and trimming. Here the sample spans more than 100,000 clones, 75% to 90% being singletons. Germline V gene lookup returns CDR1 SGHRS and CDR2 YFSETQ. This CDR3 comprises 15 residues. The V end was cut by 0 bases, the J end by 4 bases, with 13 bases between. Sequenced sample: peripheral blood. This clonotype was sampled from a human donor in a cohort sampled during active or convalescent COVID-19. V is TRBV5-1 and J is TRBJ1-2; D remains ambiguous. CDR3 residues: CASSLVSASSYGYTF. CDR3 DNA: TGCGCCAGCAGCTTGGTTTCAGCCTCTAGCTATGGCTACACCTTC.